This TCR beta chain came from a study of blood T cell repertoires in COVID-19. Study summary: Sites in the United States, Italy and Spain provided acute and convalescent COVID-19 samples.

Data came from immunoSEQ multiplex PCR; TCRdb stores just in-frame clones and leaves some out. The table has hundreds of thousands of clones, about four fifths seen once. This clone was observed a single time. Specimen: peripheral blood. The TCR sequence derives from a woman aged 45-60 years with acute or convalescent COVID-19.

CDR3 DNA: TGCGCCAGCAGTGAGGCGGGCACTGAAGCTTTCTTT. It encodes CASSEAGTEAFF. The chain is built from TRBV10-1 and TRBJ1-1; D not resolved. The V end was cut by 2 bases, the J end by 4 bases, with 5 bases between. This CDR3 is built from 12 residues. Per germline, CDR1 WNHNN and CDR2 SYGVQD (reference sequence).